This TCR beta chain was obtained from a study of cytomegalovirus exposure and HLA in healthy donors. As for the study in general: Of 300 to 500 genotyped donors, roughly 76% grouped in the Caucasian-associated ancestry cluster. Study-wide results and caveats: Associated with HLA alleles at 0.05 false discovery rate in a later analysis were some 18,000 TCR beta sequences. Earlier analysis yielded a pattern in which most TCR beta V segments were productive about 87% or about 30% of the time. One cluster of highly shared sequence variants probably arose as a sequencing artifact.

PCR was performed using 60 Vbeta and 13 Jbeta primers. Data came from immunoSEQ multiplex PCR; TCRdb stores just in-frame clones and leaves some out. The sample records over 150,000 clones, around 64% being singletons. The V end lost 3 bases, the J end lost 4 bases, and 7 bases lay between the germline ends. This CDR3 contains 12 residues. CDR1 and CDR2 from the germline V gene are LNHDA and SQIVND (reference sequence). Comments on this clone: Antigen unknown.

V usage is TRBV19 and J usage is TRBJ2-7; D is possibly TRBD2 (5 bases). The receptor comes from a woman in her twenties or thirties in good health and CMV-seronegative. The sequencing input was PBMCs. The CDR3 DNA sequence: TGTGCCAGTAGTATCGGGGTTTACGAGCAGTACTTC. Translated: CASSIGVYEQYF.